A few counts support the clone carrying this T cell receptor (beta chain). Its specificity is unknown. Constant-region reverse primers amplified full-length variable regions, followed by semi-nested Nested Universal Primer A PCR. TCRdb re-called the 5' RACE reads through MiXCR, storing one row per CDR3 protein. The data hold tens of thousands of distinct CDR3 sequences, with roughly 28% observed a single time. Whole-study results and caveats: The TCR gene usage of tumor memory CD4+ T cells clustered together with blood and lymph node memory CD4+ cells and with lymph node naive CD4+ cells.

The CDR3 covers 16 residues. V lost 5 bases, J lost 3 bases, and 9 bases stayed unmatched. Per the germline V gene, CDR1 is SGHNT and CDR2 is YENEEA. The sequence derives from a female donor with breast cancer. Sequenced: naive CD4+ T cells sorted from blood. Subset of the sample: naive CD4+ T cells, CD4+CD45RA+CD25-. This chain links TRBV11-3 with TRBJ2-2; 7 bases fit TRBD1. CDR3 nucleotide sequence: TGTGCCAGCAGCCCAGGGGACAGCCTCTACACCGGGGAGCTGTTTTTT. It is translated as CASSPGDSLYTGELFF.